The next 29 T cell receptor beta chains were all read from a single sample in a study of T cells in narcolepsy. Sequencing used immunoSEQ multiplex PCR; TCRdb keeps in-frame clones, though not all of them. The table lists under 3,500 clones, around 62% of them singletons. The sequencing input was CD45RA- memory CD8+ T cells from PBMCs. The receptors originated from a human donor with narcolepsy.

This chain uses TRBV11-2 with TRBJ1-1; D possibly corresponds to TRBD1 (6 bases). Looked up from germline, CDR1 is SGHAT and CDR2 is FQNNGV. V was pared by 5 bases and J by 7 bases, with 17 bases between. The CDR3 is 14 residues long. Here the CDR3 DNA reads TGTGCCAGCAGCACCGGCCCCGGGGGCGGTGAAGCTTTCTTT. This gives the protein CASSTGPGGGEAFF.

Relative to its sample, this clone is medium-sized. The chain has TRBV7-9 and TRBJ1-1; TRBD1 is a possible D gene (5 bases). V lost 5 bases and J lost 2, with 9 bases in between. The CDR3 consists of 13 residues. CDR1 and CDR2 (germline): SEHNR, FQNEAQ (reference sequence). Here the CDR3 reads CASSGGTNTEAFF. The CDR3, as DNA: TGTGCCAGCAGCGGGGGGACCAACACTGAAGCTTTCTTT.

This clone was detected a few times. This sequence may be a read error, since a much larger clone differs from it by one base. The chain combines TRBV4-3 with TRBJ2-1, with TRBD2 matching over 9 bases. This CDR3 is 16 amino acids long. Losses at the gene ends were 5 bases for V and 3 bases for J; bases not matched to a gene: 8. The V gene's germline CDR1 is LGHNA and CDR2 YSLEER. The CDR3 region is CASSLASGALYNEQFF. CDR3 nucleotides: TGCGCCAGCAGCTTGGCTAGCGGGGCCCTCTACAATGAGCAGTTCTTC.

The chain is built from TRBV6-1 and TRBJ1-5; the D is unclear. V was clipped by 6 bases and J by 2 bases, with 11 bases between them. Germline V gene sequence: CDR1 MNHNS, CDR2 SASEGT. This CDR3 comprises 14 residues. CDR3 nucleotides: TGTGCCAGCAGCCCTTCAGCAGGCAATCAGCCCCAGCATTTT. Amino acids: CASSPSAGNQPQHF.

This clone was counted a single time. The chain couples TRBV29-1 to TRBJ1-5; D is uncertain. CDR3 length equals 12 residues. Trimming left V 0 bases short and J 2 bases short, with 2 bases between. Germline CDR1 is SQVTM and CDR2 is ANQGSEA. DNA for the CDR3: TGCAGCGTTGAAGATCGCAATCAGCCCCAGCATTTT. Translating gives CSVEDRNQPQHF.

The rearrangement uses TRBV5-1 and TRBJ2-1; D not resolved. This CDR3 region has 12 residues. Trimming shortened V by 2 bases and J by 8 bases, and 8 bases separated the two germline ends. Germline values: CDR1 SGHRS, CDR2 YFSETQ. The CDR3 is CASSFLADEQFF. DNA of the CDR3: TGCGCCAGCAGCTTTTTAGCCGATGAGCAGTTCTTC.

This clone occurred once. This chain uses TRBV4-1 with TRBJ2-7; no clear D. The germline CDR1 and CDR2 sequences are MGHRA and YSYEKL. The CDR3 covers 13 residues. The V end was cut by 0 bases, the J end by 4 bases, with 7 bases between. The CDR3 here is CASSQDPQYEQYF. In DNA form, the CDR3 reads TGCGCCAGCAGCCAAGATCCACAGTACGAGCAGTACTTC.

This clone has more than one count but fewer than ten. V is TRBV2 and J is TRBJ1-6, with TRBD1 matching 8 bases. V shed 2 bases and J 7 bases; nucleotides not matched to a gene: 1. The CDR3 has 14 residues. Germline V gives CDR1 SNHLY, CDR2 FYNNEI. The CDR3 loop is CASSENRGNSPLHF. The CDR3 DNA is TGTGCCAGCAGTGAAAACAGGGGGAATTCACCCCTCCACTTT.

This chain links TRBV21-1 with TRBJ1-2. TRBV21-1 counts as a pseudogene. The CDR3 consists of 14 residues. CDR3 in DNA: TGTGCCAGCAGCAAATTGGGGAAATACTATGGCTACACCTTC. Protein: CASSKLGKYYGYTF.

The J gene is TRBJ2-7, the V gene TRBV9; 13 bases line up with TRBD2. The CDR3 is 14 amino acids. Trimming took 4 bases from V and 11 from J; bases not matched to a gene: 9. Per the germline V gene, CDR1 is SGDLS and CDR2 is YYNGEE. CDR3 coding DNA: TGTGCCAGCAGCCCCCGACTAGCGGGGGGCCCGGAGTACTTC. Translating gives CASSPRLAGGPEYF.

V gene TRBV6-6 combines with J gene TRBJ1-1; D might be TRBD1 (6 bases). Trimming stripped 5 bases from V and 6 bases from J, with 7 bases between. Germline lookup yields CDR1 MNHNY and CDR2 SVGAGI (reference sequence). The CDR3 loop spans 11 amino acids. CDR3: CASSRQAEAFF. CDR3 nucleotide sequence: TGTGCCAGCAGTAGACAGGCTGAAGCTTTCTTT.

The CDR3 reads CASSLAGGRDEQYF. The CDR3 DNA is TGTGCCAGCAGCTTAGCGGGGGGGCGGGACGAGCAGTACTTC. V is TRBV4-2 and J is TRBJ2-7, with 11 bases aligning to TRBD2. This CDR3 region has 14 residues. V was pared by 5 bases and J by 5 bases, with 5 bases of the junction left unmatched. The V gene's germline CDR1 is LGHNA and CDR2 YNFKEQ.

CDR3 DNA sequence: TGTGCCAGCAGTGAGTCCAGTTGGGACGAGCAGTACTTC. Protein sequence: CASSESSWDEQYF. This chain connects TRBV6-4 to TRBJ2-7; unclear D gene. The CDR3 runs 13 residues. V lost 3 bases, J lost 5 bases, and 11 bases lay in between. Germline V gene data show CDR1 as MRHNA and CDR2 as SNTAGT.

The chain recombines TRBV19 with TRBJ2-1; 8 bases are a match to TRBD2. J gave up 7 bases and V 1 base, and 6 bases lay outside the gene matches. This CDR3 region has 15 residues. In germline, CDR1 is LNHDA, CDR2 SQIVND (reference sequence). This CDR3 is CASSIVAGGHNEQFF. In DNA form, the CDR3 reads TGTGCCAGTAGTATAGTTGCGGGGGGCCATAATGAGCAGTTCTTC.

This clone was seen a few times. CDR3 region: CASSPVAGKGSPLHF. As DNA, the CDR3 is TGTGCCAGCAGCCCTGTGGCAGGGAAGGGTTCACCCCTCCACTTT. This sequence joins TRBV7-9 and TRBJ1-6; D is possibly TRBD1 (5 bases). CDR1 and CDR2 (germline): SEHNR, FQNEAQ (reference sequence). Trimming pared 5 bases from V and 9 bases from J, leaving 17 bases between. This CDR3 has 15 amino acids. Combining the CDR3 with reference TRBV7-9 and TRBJ1-6 gives the whole variable domain DTGVSQNPRHKITKRGQNVTFRCDPISEHNRLYWYRQTLGQGPEFLTYFQNEAQLEKSRLLSDRFSAERPKGSFSTLEIQRTEQGDSAMYLCASSPVAGKGSPLHFGNGTRLTVT.

The chain uses TRBV11-2 and TRBJ2-1; 9 bases align to TRBD2. The CDR3 loop spans 15 amino acids. Germline V CDR1 and CDR2: SGHAT, FQNNGV. V was pared by 2 bases and J by 5 bases, with 4 bases of the junction left unmatched. CDR3 region: CASSLSAGGNNEQFF. The CDR3 nucleotides are TGTGCCAGCAGCTTATCGGCGGGGGGGAACAATGAGCAGTTCTTC.

The chain is built from TRBV9 and TRBJ2-1; 7 bases match TRBD1. The CDR3 contains 12 residues. Trimming cost V 7 bases and J 8 bases; bases outside gene matches: 6. Germline V gene lookup returns CDR1 SGDLS and CDR2 YYNGEE. The CDR3 sequence is CASGAGGDEQFF. The DNA of the CDR3 is TGTGCCAGCGGGGCAGGGGGAGATGAGCAGTTCTTC.

The chain combines TRBV4-2 with TRBJ1-2; D unclear. Germline CDR1 is LGHNA and CDR2 is YNFKEQ. The CDR3 has 16 residues. The ends were cut back, 0 bases at V and 3 bases at J, with 14 bases in the middle. The CDR3 DNA is TGTGCCAGCAGCCAAGATGAAGGGAACAAGTACTATGGCTACACCTTC. This gives the protein CASSQDEGNKYYGYTF.

This chain connects TRBV4-2 to TRBJ2-6, with 8 bases matching TRBD1. CDR3 size: 18 residues. CDR1 LGHNA and CDR2 YNFKEQ come from the germline V gene. Losses at the gene ends were 0 bases for V and 0 bases for J; bases not matched to a gene: 4. The CDR3 loop reads CASSQEGTGLSGANVLTF. As DNA, the CDR3 is TGTGCCAGCAGCCAAGAGGGGACAGGCCTCTCTGGGGCCAACGTCCTGACTTTC.

The chain has TRBV7-9 and TRBJ1-1, with 10 positions matching TRBD1. Germline lookup yields CDR1 SEHNR and CDR2 FQNEAQ (reference sequence). J lost 5 bases, V lost 4 bases, and 7 bases had no gene match. CDR3 length: 15 amino acids. CDR3 sequence: CASSSTGTGETEAFF. The DNA for the CDR3 is TGTGCCAGCAGCTCAACCGGGACAGGGGAGACTGAAGCTTTCTTT. The full variable domain, with the rest looked up from reference TRBV7-9 and TRBJ1-1, is DTGVSQNPRHKITKRGQNVTFRCDPISEHNRLYWYRQTLGQGPEFLTYFQNEAQLEKSRLLSDRFSAERPKGSFSTLEIQRTEQGDSAMYLCASSSTGTGETEAFFGQGTRLTVV.

The chain links TRBV4-3 to TRBJ1-1; D gene unclear. Germline lookup yields CDR1 LGHNA and CDR2 YSLEER. The CDR3 totals 13 residues. V dropped 0 bases and J dropped 7 bases, with 9 bases sitting between them. CDR3 sequence: CASSQDIQIEAFF. CDR3 bases: TGCGCCAGCAGCCAAGATATCCAGATTGAAGCTTTCTTT.

CDR3 region: CASSVAGADDTQYF. The CDR3 DNA reads as TGTGCCAGCAGCGTAGCGGGGGCGGATGATACGCAGTATTTT. The chain employs TRBV9 and TRBJ2-3; D might be TRBD1 or TRBD2, each matching 6 bases. Germline V gene sequence: CDR1 SGDLS, CDR2 YYNGEE. The CDR3 totals 14 residues. The V end lost 0 bases, the J end lost 6 bases, and 11 bases lay between the germline ends.

This clone was detected a few times. The genes are TRBV19 and TRBJ1-1; no clear D. The CDR3 contains 14 residues. Trimming pared 4 bases from V and 1 base from J, leaving 10 bases between. Per germline, CDR1 LNHDA and CDR2 SQIVND (reference sequence). The CDR3 coding sequence is TGTGCCAGTAGTACGCCGTCCGAGAACACTGAAGCTTTCTTT. Protein: CASSTPSENTEAFF.

The genes are TRBV7-9 and TRBJ1-5; D remains ambiguous. V lost 1 base, J lost 7 bases, and 8 bases lay in between. CDR1 is SEHNR, CDR2 FQNEAQ, per germline (reference sequence). The CDR3 length is 13 residues. Here the CDR3 reads CASSLGGSQPQHF. For the CDR3, the DNA is TGTGCCAGCAGCTTAGGGGGAAGCCAGCCCCAGCATTTT.

In its sample, this clone ranks as large (0.1 to 1%). The chain has TRBV29-1 and TRBJ1-2, with TRBD1 as a possible D gene (6 bases). Germline V gene lookup returns CDR1 SQVTM and CDR2 ANQGSEA. The CDR3 runs 13 residues. Trimming stripped 7 bases from V and 6 bases from J, with 18 bases between. The CDR3 region has the DNA TGCAGCGCCCTAGCCGGGACAACCGATGGCTACACCTTC. Translated, it gives CSALAGTTDGYTF.

The genes are TRBV19 and TRBJ1-1, with 9 positions matching TRBD1. Germline trimming cut 1 base from V and 1 base from J; bases unmatched to any gene: 4. Looked up from germline, CDR1 is LNHDA and CDR2 is SQIVND (reference sequence). The CDR3 is 16 residues long. The CDR3 DNA sequence: TGTGCCAGTAGTATAGTACAGGGGGCACGGAACACTGAAGCTTTCTTT. Its translation is CASSIVQGARNTEAFF.

The chain employs TRBV9 and TRBJ2-7; perhaps TRBD1 as D (6 bases). This CDR3 has 13 residues. Germline V gene sequence: CDR1 SGDLS, CDR2 YYNGEE. V shed 4 bases and J shed 1 base, with 9 bases lying between them. DNA of the CDR3: TGTGCCAGCAGCAAGGACAGTTCCTACGAGCAGTACTTC. Its protein product is CASSKDSSYEQYF. Together with reference TRBV9 and TRBJ2-7, the CDR3 gives the full variable domain: DSGVTQTPKHLITATGQRVTLRCSPRSGDLSVYWYQQSLDQGLQFLIQYYNGEERAKGNILERFSAQQFPDLHSELNLSSLELGDSALYFCASSKDSSYEQYFGPGTRLTVT.

This clone was seen a few times. The chain carries TRBV2 and TRBJ2-7, with D possibly TRBD1 on 6 matching bases. The germline CDR1 and CDR2 sequences are SNHLY and FYNNEI. V lost 11 bases, J lost 3 bases, and 11 bases lay in between. The CDR3 has 11 amino acids. CDR3 amino acids: CAGTQGYEQYF. CDR3 DNA: TGTGCCGGGACACAGGGCTACGAGCAGTACTTC.

In its sample, this clone ranks as medium-sized. The rearrangement links TRBV19 to TRBJ1-4; tentatively, D is TRBD1 (5 bases). The germline gives CDR1 LNHDA, CDR2 SQIVND (reference sequence). The CDR3 is 16 amino acids. The V end was cut by 6 bases, the J end by 0 bases, with 14 bases between. Here the CDR3 reads CASSVRAGATNEKLFF. CDR3 coding DNA: TGTGCCAGTAGCGTACGGGCGGGGGCAACTAATGAAAAACTGTTTTTT.